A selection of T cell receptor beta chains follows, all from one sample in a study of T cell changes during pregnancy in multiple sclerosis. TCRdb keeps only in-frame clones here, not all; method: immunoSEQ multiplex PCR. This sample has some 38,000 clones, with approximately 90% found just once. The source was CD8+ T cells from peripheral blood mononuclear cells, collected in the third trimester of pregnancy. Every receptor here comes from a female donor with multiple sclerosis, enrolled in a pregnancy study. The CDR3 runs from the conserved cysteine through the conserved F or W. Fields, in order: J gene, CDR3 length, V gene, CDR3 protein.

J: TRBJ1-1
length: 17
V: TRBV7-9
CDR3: CASRSDSGVSSVTEAFF

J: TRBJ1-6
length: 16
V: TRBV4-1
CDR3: CASSQVAQRVNSPLHF

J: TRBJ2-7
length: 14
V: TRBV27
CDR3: CASSPRTDSYEQYF

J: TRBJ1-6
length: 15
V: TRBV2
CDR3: CASSELGPTKSPLHF

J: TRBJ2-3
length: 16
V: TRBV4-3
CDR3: CASSDGTVRSTDTQYF

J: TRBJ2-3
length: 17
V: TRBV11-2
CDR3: CASSEAGFSPRTDTQYF

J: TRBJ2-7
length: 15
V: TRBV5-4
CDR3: CASRPGQGVTYEQYF

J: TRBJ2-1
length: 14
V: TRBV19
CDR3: CASSINGVYNEQFF

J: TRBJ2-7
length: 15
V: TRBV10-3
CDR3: CAISVEGTGGAEQYF

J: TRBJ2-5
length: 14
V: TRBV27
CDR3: CASRSYSSQETQYF

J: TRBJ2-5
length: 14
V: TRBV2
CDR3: CASSLYNGGETQYF

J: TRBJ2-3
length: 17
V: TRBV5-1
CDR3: CASSSLGYQGATDTQYF

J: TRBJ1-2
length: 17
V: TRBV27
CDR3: CASSLVPGRGGNYGYTF

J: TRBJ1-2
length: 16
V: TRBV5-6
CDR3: CASSFPLDSVVYGYTF

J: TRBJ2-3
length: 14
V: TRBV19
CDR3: CATEPGQSTDTQYF

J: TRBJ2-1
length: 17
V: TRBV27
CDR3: CASSLSYPPTVYNEQFF

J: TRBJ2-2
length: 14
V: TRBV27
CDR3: CASTSTGYTGELFF

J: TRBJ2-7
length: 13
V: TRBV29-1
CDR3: CSVEDRRGSEQYF

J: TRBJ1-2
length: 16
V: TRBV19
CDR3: CASSLFPAVANYGYTF

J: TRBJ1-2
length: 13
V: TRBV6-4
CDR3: CASSDAEGRGYTF

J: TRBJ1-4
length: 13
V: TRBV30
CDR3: CACEGQGMEKLFF

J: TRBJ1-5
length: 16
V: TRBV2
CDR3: CASSPSVLNSNQPQHF

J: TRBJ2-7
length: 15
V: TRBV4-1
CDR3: CASSHRLAGAYEQYF

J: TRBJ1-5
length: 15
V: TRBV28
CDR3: CASCGTGAGSQPQHF

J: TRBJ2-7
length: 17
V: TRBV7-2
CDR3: CASSKRTGAPLGYEQYF

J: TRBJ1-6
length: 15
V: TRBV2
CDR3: CASREESSYNSPLHF

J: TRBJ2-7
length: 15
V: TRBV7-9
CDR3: CASTSPAGTVYEQYF

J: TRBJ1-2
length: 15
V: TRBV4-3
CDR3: CASSQDIEGAYGYTF

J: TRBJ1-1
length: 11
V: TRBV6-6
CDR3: CASSYQVEAFF

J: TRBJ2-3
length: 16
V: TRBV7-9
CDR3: CASSLEVSARTDTQYF

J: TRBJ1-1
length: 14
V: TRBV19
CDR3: CASRHPPGGTEAFF

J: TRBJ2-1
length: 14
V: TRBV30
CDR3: CAWSVGSGIDEQFF

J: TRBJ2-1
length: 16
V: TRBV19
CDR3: CASSHPRQSSYNEQFF

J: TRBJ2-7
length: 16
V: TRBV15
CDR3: CATSTPEPSGYYEQYF

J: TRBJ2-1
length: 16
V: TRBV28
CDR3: CATSPNYGGGGDEQFF

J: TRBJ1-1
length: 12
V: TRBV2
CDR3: CASSVGPREAFF

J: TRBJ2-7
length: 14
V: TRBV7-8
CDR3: CASSFPDIDYEQYF

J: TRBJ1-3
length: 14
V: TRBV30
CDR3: CAWSVRGGEYTIYF

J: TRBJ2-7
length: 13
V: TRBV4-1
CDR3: CASSQDRGYEQYF

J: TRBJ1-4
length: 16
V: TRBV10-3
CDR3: CAISDGQGALGEKLFF

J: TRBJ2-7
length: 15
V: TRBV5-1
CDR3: CASSPWGQGTWEQYF

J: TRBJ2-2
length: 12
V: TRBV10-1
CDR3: CASSSGSGELFF

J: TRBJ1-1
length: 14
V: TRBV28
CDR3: CASSLVGGNTEAFF

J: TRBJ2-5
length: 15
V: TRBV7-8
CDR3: CASSLREGAYETQYF

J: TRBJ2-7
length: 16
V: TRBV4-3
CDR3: CASSQNVGGGSYEQYF

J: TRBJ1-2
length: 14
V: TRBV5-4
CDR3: CASSLDRVPYGYTF

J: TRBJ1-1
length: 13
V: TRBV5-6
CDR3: CASSLGGDTEAFF

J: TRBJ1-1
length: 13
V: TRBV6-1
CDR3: CASSSILNTEAFF

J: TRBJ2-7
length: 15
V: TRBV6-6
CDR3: CASSYSFPGAYEQYF

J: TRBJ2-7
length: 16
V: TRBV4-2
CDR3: CASSQEASGGSYEQYF

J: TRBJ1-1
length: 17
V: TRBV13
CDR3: CASSLGLRGYVNTEAFF

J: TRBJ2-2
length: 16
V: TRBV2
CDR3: CASSPPDRTNTGELFF

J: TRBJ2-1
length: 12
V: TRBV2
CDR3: CASSEQGGEQFF

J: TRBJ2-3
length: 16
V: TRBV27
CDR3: CASSLGTSGKSDTQYF

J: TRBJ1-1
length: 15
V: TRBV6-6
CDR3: CASRTHFTMNTEAFF

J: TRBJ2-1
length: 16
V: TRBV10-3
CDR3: CAISVMRGPPYNEQFF

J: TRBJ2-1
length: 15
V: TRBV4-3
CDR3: CASSQDEEGDNEQFF

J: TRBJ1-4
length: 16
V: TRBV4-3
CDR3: CASSQDLGTGFQKLFF